A selection of T cell receptor beta chains follows, all from one sample in a study of blood T cell repertoires in COVID-19. Assay: immunoSEQ multiplex PCR; the TCRdb copy retains only in-frame clones and omits some. The table lists about 440,000 clones, nearly 90% of them singletons. Sequences were obtained from PBMCs or T cells enriched from blood (not recorded which). The receptors originated from a young woman with acute COVID-19. CDR3s include the opening cysteine and the closing phenylalanine or tryptophan. The D gene is left open where the match is weak. Not all rows give a size; the values are once, few, many and, for expanded clones, a class.

TRBV6-5	-	-	TRBJ1-2	CASRTRWDTDYGYTF	TGTGCCAGCCGTACCCGATGGGACACCGACTATGGCTACACCTTC
TRBV3-1/TRBV3-2	-	-	TRBJ1-2	CASSQTGSGGYTF	TGTGCCAGCAGCCAAACAGGGTCGGGAGGCTACACCTTC
TRBV4-3	-	-	TRBJ1-4	CASSQDLLGGEKLFF	TGCGCCAGCAGCCAAGATCTGCTCGGAGGGGAAAAACTGTTTTTT
TRBV3-1/TRBV3-2	TRBD1	few	TRBJ2-3	CASSQGAKTGEDTQYF	TGTGCCAGCAGCCAAGGGGCCAAAACAGGGGAAGATACGCAGTATTTT
TRBV7-9	-	-	TRBJ2-7	CASGGALERNSYYEQYF	TGTGCCAGCGGGGGGGCTCTAGAGCGGAATTCCTACTACGAGCAGTACTTC
TRBV18	TRBD1	-	TRBJ2-2	CASSPFDRVIPGELFF	TGTGCCAGCTCACCATTCGACAGGGTTATTCCCGGGGAGCTGTTTTTT
TRBV12-5	TRBD1	-	TRBJ1-6	CASGLVQAGGPLHF	TGTGCTAGTGGTTTGGTACAGGCAGGGGGACCCCTCCACTTT
TRBV24-1	TRBD1	-	TRBJ2-6	CATSDGPTGAGANVLTF	TGTGCCACCAGTGATGGACCGACAGGGGCCGGGGCCAACGTCCTGACTTTC
TRBV7-9	-	once	TRBJ2-7	CASTPVEIFHEQYF	TGTGCCAGCACCCCAGTCGAAATTTTCCACGAGCAGTACTTC
TRBV30	TRBD1	-	TRBJ1-4	CAGRQGGKLFF	TGTGCCGGGAGACAGGGAGGGAAACTGTTTTTT
TRBV3-1/TRBV3-2	TRBD2	-	TRBJ2-5	CASSLLAGVQETQYF	TGTGCCAGCAGCCTTTTAGCGGGAGTTCAAGAGACCCAGTACTTC
TRBV7-9	-	-	TRBJ1-5	CASSLASGTRSSNQPQHF	TGTGCCAGCAGCTTAGCCTCGGGGACACGGTCTAGCAATCAGCCCCAGCATTTT
TRBV2	TRBD2	-	TRBJ2-7	CASSGTSGTEKYEQYF	TGTGCCAGCAGTGGGACTAGCGGGACTGAAAAGTACGAGCAGTACTTC
TRBV18	-	-	TRBJ1-2	CASSRDRGGYTF	TGTGCCAGCTCCCGAGATCGCGGTGGCTACACCTTC
TRBV13	TRBD1	-	TRBJ1-2	CASMLLTGANYGYTF	TGTGCCAGCATGCTGCTGACAGGGGCTAACTATGGCTACACCTTC
TRBV10-3	-	-	TRBJ2-3	CAIRTVSSTDTQYF	TGTGCCATCAGAACAGTTTCTAGCACAGATACGCAGTATTTT
TRBV2	-	few	TRBJ1-1	CASHLNSAGNTEAFF	TGTGCCAGCCACCTCAATAGTGCGGGGAACACTGAAGCTTTCTTT
TRBV9	-	-	TRBJ2-2	CASSALGGGPGELFF	TGTGCCAGCAGCGCCCTGGGAGGGGGGCCCGGGGAGCTGTTTTTT
TRBV10-1	-	-	TRBJ1-2	CASSDGGYGYTF	TGCGCCAGCAGTGACGGAGGGTACGGCTACACCTTC
TRBV21-1	-	-	TRBJ1-5	CASIDQGRSNQPQHF	TGTGCCAGCATCGACCAGGGTAGGAGCAATCAGCCCCAGCATTTT
TRBV7-2	TRBD2	-	TRBJ2-1	CASSPSYGTSAKGEQFF	TGTGCCAGCAGCCCGAGTTACGGGACTAGCGCTAAGGGCGAGCAGTTCTTC
TRBV4-3	TRBD2	-	TRBJ2-2	CASSQGTRVWGELFF	TGCGCCAGCAGCCAAGGGACTAGGGTATGGGGGGAGCTGTTTTTT
TRBV18	-	-	TRBJ1-5	CASSLSEVNQPQHF	TGTGCCAGCTCACTCTCCGAGGTAAATCAGCCCCAGCATTTT
TRBV14	TRBD1	-	TRBJ2-1	CASSQGLGTGFNEQFF	TGTGCCAGCAGCCAAGGATTAGGGACAGGGTTTAATGAGCAGTTCTTC
TRBV2	-	few	TRBJ1-5	CASTLTGADQPQHF	TGTGCCAGCACCCTGACAGGTGCAGATCAGCCCCAGCATTTT
TRBV2	TRBD2	-	TRBJ2-1	CASGLGGGADEQFF	TGTGCCAGCGGCCTCGGCGGGGGGGCTGATGAGCAGTTCTTC
TRBV3-1/TRBV3-2	TRBD1	-	TRBJ1-4	CASSLGQINNEKLFF	TGTGCCAGCAGCCTGGGACAGATTAATAATGAAAAACTGTTTTTT
TRBV29-1	-	-	TRBJ2-1	CSVGGGYYNEQFF	TGCAGCGTTGGTGGCGGCTACTACAATGAGCAGTTCTTC
TRBV3-1/TRBV3-2	-	-	TRBJ1-2	CASSQDLIQGNGYTF	TGTGCCAGCAGCCAAGATCTCATACAGGGCAATGGCTACACCTTC
TRBV19	TRBD2	-	TRBJ2-2	CASILGRANTGELFF	TGTGCCAGTATTCTGGGGAGGGCAAACACCGGGGAGCTGTTTTTT
TRBV18	TRBD1	-	TRBJ2-7	CASSPGDRAHEQYF	TGTGCCAGCTCACCTGGGGACAGGGCCCACGAGCAGTACTTC
TRBV19	TRBD2	-	TRBJ2-2	CASSRLAGAGELFF	TGTGCCAGTAGTAGGCTAGCGGGGGCCGGGGAGCTGTTTTTT
TRBV18	-	-	TRBJ2-3	CASSADSPSTDTQYF	TGTGCCAGCTCAGCGGACAGCCCTAGCACAGATACGCAGTATTTT
TRBV14	TRBD1	-	TRBJ2-1	CASSQTRGLNEQFF	TGTGCCAGCAGCCAAACGAGGGGGCTCAATGAGCAGTTCTTC
TRBV7-2	TRBD1	-	TRBJ2-5	CAVKTGGGETQYF	TGTGCCGTCAAGACAGGGGGCGGAGAGACCCAGTACTTC
TRBV19	-	-	TRBJ1-4	CASSMGGGRGEKLFF	TGTGCCAGTAGTATGGGAGGGGGACGTGGTGAAAAACTGTTTTTT
TRBV2	-	-	TRBJ2-1	CASSGGLPEFF	TGTGCCAGCAGTGGGGGACTCCCAGAGTTCTTC
TRBV11-2	TRBD1	-	TRBJ1-2	CASSLLATGGAYTF	TGTGCCAGCAGCCTACTTGCGACAGGGGGCGCGTACACCTTC
TRBV18	TRBD2	-	TRBJ2-3	CASSPPGGRGDTQYF	TGTGCCAGCTCCCCACCGGGGGGGCGAGGAGATACGCAGTATTTT
TRBV5-1	TRBD1	-	TRBJ2-7	CASSPSGTGLYEQYF	TGCGCCAGCAGCCCCTCCGGGACAGGGCTCTACGAGCAGTACTTC
TRBV15	TRBD1	-	TRBJ1-4	CATRTGGKDREKLFF	TGTGCCACCAGAACGGGGGGGAAGGACAGGGAAAAACTGTTTTTT
TRBV7-9	-	once	TRBJ2-1	CASSLTPGQGNEQFF	TGTGCCAGCAGCTTAACCCCGGGACAAGGGAATGAGCAGTTCTTC
TRBV3-1/TRBV3-2	-	-	TRBJ2-3	CASSPRTTSTDTQYF	TGTGCCAGCAGCCCGCGGACTACTAGCACAGATACGCAGTATTTT
TRBV19	TRBD1	-	TRBJ1-5	CASSIRGQGNQPQHF	TGTGCCAGTAGTATTAGGGGACAGGGCAATCAGCCCCAGCATTTT
TRBV6-1	TRBD1	-	TRBJ1-4	CASSEGGQGGEKLFF	TGTGCCAGCAGTGAGGGGGGACAGGGAGGGGAAAAACTGTTTTTT
TRBV4-1	TRBD1	-	TRBJ1-1	CASSQEGAGTVNTEAFF	TGCGCCAGCAGCCAAGAAGGGGCCGGGACAGTGAACACTGAAGCTTTCTTT
TRBV18	TRBD2	-	TRBJ2-1	CASSPRTSGRAGNGEQFF	TGTGCCAGCTCACCTCGGACTAGCGGGAGGGCCGGTAACGGTGAGCAGTTCTTC
TRBV15	TRBD2	-	TRBJ2-1	CATSRKRTSGARNEQFF	TGTGCCACCAGCAGAAAAAGGACTAGCGGGGCAAGAAATGAGCAGTTCTTC
TRBV9	-	once	TRBJ2-2	CASSVDIRNTGELFF	TGTGCCAGCAGCGTAGATATTAGGAACACCGGGGAGCTGTTTTTT
TRBV4-3	TRBD2	-	TRBJ2-1	CASSQDPLAGVWEQFF	TGCGCCAGCAGCCAAGACCCCCTAGCGGGAGTTTGGGAGCAGTTCTTC
TRBV15	-	-	TRBJ2-7	CATSRDPGDYEQYF	TGTGCCACCAGCAGAGATCCGGGAGACTACGAGCAGTACTTC
TRBV7-9	-	-	TRBJ2-3	CASSPSSDTQYF	TGTGCCAGCAGCCCAAGCTCAGATACGCAGTATTTT
TRBV6-2/TRBV6-3	-	-	TRBJ1-5	CASSYTSGDDSNQPQHF	TGTGCCAGCAGTTACACTTCAGGGGATGATAGCAATCAGCCCCAGCATTTT
TRBV6-2/TRBV6-3	TRBD2	-	TRBJ2-7	CASSYSTSGFYEQYF	TGTGCCAGCAGTTACTCGACTAGCGGTTTCTACGAGCAGTACTTC
TRBV9	-	few	TRBJ2-3	CASSVFSTSTDTQYF	TGTGCCAGCAGCGTTTTCTCGACAAGCACAGATACGCAGTATTTT
TRBV5-1	-	-	TRBJ2-7	CASSRDSSEQYF	TGCGCCAGCAGCCGAGACAGCAGCGAGCAGTACTTC
TRBV7-2	TRBD2	-	TRBJ2-7	CASSLVRTSGRSEQYF	TGTGCCAGCAGCTTAGTCCGGACTAGCGGGAGAAGCGAGCAGTACTTC